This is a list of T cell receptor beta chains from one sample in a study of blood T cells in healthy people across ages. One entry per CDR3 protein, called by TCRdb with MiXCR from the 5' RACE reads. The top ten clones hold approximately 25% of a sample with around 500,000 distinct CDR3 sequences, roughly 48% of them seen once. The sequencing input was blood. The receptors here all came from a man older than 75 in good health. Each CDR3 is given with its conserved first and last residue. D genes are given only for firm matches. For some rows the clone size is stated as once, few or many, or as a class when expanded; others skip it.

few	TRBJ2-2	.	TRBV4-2	CASSQERGLAANTGELFF	TGTGCCAGCAGCCAAGAGAGGGGGCTAGCGGCAAACACCGGGGAGCTGTTTTTT
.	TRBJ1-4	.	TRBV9	CASSFHATNEKLFF	TGTGCCAGCAGCTTCCATGCAACTAATGAAAAACTGTTTTTT
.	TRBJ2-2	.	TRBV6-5	CASSLARRAGELFF	TGTGCCAGCAGCCTCGCTAGAAGGGCCGGGGAGCTGTTTTTT
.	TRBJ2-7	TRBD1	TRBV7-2	CASSLGGQSYYEQYF	TGTGCCAGCAGCTTAGGGGGACAGTCTTACTACGAGCAGTACTTC
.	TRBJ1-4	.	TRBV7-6	CASSGQATNEKLFF	TGTGCCAGCAGCGGACAAGCAACTAATGAAAAACTGTTTTTT
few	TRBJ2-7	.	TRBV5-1	CASSSDFSSYEQYF	TGCGCCAGCAGCTCCGACTTCAGCTCCTACGAGCAGTACTTC
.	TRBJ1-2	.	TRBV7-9	CTSRTEYYGYTF	TGTACCAGCAGGACAGAATACTATGGCTACACCTTC
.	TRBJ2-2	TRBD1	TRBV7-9	CASSFTTGYPGELFF	TGTGCCAGCAGCTTCACGACAGGGTATCCCGGGGAGCTGTTTTTT
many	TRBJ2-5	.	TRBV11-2	CASSLTGVGETQYF	TGTGCCAGCAGCTTAACGGGGGTAGGAGAGACCCAGTACTTC
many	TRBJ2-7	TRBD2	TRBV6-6	CASRVSSGGSYEQYF	TGTGCCAGCAGGGTATCTAGCGGGGGGTCCTACGAGCAGTACTTC
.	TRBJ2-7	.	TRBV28	CASSLAAGGNSYEQYF	TGTGCCAGCAGTTTAGCGGCAGGGGGGAACTCCTACGAGCAGTACTTC
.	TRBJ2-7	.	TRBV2	CASSENRDTYEQYF	TGTGCCAGCAGTGAAAATCGGGACACCTACGAGCAGTACTTC
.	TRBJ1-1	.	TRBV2	CASTPGSYLNTEAFF	TGTGCCAGCACCCCAGGTTCCTATTTGAACACTGAAGCTTTCTTT
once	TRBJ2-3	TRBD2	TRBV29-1	CSVEWGGRTSDRTDTQYF	TGCAGCGTCGAATGGGGAGGGAGGACTAGCGATCGCACAGATACGCAGTATTTT
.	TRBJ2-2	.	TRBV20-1	CSGWDSTGELFF	TGCAGTGGCTGGGACTCCACCGGGGAGCTGTTTTTT
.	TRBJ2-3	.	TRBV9	CASSAEQVTDTQYF	TGTGCCAGCAGCGCCGAACAGGTGACAGATACGCAGTATTTT
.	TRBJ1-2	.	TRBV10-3	CAISSDPNYGYTF	TGTGCCATCAGTTCCGATCCTAACTATGGCTACACCTTC
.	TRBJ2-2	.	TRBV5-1	CASSLGNGELFF	TGCGCCAGCAGCCTGGGCAATGGGGAGCTGTTTTTT
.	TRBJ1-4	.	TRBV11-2	CASSFGTASEKLFF	TGTGCCAGCAGCTTTGGAACAGCAAGCGAAAAACTGTTTTTT
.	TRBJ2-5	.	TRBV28	CACRATASETQYF	TGTGCCTGCAGAGCGACAGCCTCAGAGACCCAGTACTTC